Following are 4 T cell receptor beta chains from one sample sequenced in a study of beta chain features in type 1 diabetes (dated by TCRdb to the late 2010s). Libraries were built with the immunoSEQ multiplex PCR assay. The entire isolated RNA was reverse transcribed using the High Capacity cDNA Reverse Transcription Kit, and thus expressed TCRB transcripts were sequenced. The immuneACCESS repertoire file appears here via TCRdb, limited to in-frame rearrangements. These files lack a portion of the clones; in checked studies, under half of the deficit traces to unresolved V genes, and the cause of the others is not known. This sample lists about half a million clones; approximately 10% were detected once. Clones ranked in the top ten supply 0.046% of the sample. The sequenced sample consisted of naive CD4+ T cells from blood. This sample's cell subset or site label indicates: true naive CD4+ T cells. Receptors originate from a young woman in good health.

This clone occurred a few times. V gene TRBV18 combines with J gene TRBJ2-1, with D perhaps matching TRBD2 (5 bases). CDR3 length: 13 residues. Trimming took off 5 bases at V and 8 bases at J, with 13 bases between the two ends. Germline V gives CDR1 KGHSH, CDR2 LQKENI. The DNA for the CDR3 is TGTGCCAGCTCAACTCAGCGGACGGATGAGCAGTTCTTC. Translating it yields CASSTQRTDEQFF.

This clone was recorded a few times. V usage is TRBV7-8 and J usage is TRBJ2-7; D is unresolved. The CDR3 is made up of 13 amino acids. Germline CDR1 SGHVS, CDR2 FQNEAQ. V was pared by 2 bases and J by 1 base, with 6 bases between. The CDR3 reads CASSLSSSYEQYF. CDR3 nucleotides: TGTGCCAGCAGCTTAAGCAGTTCCTACGAGCAGTACTTC.

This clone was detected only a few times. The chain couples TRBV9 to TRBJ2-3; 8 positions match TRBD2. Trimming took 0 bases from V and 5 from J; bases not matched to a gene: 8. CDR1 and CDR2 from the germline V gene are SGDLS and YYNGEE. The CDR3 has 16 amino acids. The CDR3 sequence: CASSVAISGRGDTQYF. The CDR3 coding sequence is TGTGCCAGCAGCGTAGCGATAAGCGGGAGAGGAGATACGCAGTATTTT.

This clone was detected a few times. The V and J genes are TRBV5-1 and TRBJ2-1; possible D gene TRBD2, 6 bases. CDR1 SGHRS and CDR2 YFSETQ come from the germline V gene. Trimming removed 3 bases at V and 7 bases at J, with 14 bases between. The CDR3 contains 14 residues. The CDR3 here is CASSWGGGGNEQFF. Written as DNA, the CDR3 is TGCGCCAGCAGCTGGGGAGGCGGAGGAAATGAGCAGTTCTTC.